Shown below are 14 T cell receptor beta chains from a single sample sequenced in a study of CD8 T cells in ankylosing spondylitis. TCRdb fed the 5' RACE reads into MiXCR, producing one record per CDR3 protein. The table shows 150,000 to 200,000 distinct CDR3 sequences, with roughly 13% occurring only once. The sequenced material came from blood, either unsorted or a sorted T cell fraction (not recorded which). The receptor set was obtained from a female donor with ankylosing spondylitis or in good health (not recorded which).

The genes are TRBV21-1 and TRBJ2-1; the table calls TRBD2, which could not be checked here. TRBV21-1 is labeled a pseudogene. The CDR3 is 17 residues long. The CDR3 DNA is TGTGCCAGCAGCCTCCCCCAAAGACTAGCGGGAGGTAACGAGCAGTTCTTC. Its translation: CASSLPQRLAGGNEQFF.

Many counts were recorded for this clonotype. The genes are TRBV7-2 and TRBJ2-7, with a weak D call TRBD1 (5 bases). V lost 0 bases and J lost 6, with 12 bases in between. Germline CDR1 SGHTA, CDR2 FQGNSA. The CDR3 is 14 amino acids. The CDR3 loop is CASSLADTQGEQYF. CDR3 nucleotides: TGTGCCAGCAGCTTAGCCGACACCCAGGGCGAGCAGTACTTC. Complete variable domain (other parts from reference TRBV7-2 and TRBJ2-7): GAGVSQSPSNKVTEKGKDVELRCDPISGHTALYWYRQSLGQGLEFLIYFQGNSAPDKSGLPSDRFSAERTGGSVSTLTIQRTQQEDSAVYLCASSLADTQGEQYFGPGTRLTVT.

This clonotype was counted at least ten times. The chain couples TRBV20-1 to TRBJ2-6; D possibly corresponds to TRBD2 (6 bases). The CDR3 spans 20 residues. Germline values: CDR1 DFQATT, CDR2 SNEGSKA (reference sequence). V lost 1 base, J lost 1 base, and 23 bases lay in between. CDR3 in amino acids: CSARGRGATETHSGANVLTF. CDR3 DNA: TGCAGTGCTAGAGGGCGGGGAGCTACGGAAACGCATTCTGGGGCCAACGTCCTGACTTTC.

In its sample, this clonotype was seen many times. The chain carries TRBV20-1 and TRBJ2-1, with a tentative D call TRBD2 (5 bases). The V gene lost 2 bases and the J gene lost 1 base, with 12 bases spanning the gap. The CDR3 runs 15 residues. Germline CDR1 is DFQATT and CDR2 is SNEGSKA (reference sequence). CDR3 protein: CSARPLAPSYNEQFF. Here the CDR3 DNA reads TGCAGTGCTAGACCCCTAGCCCCATCCTACAATGAGCAGTTCTTC.

This clonotype was recorded at least ten times. V gene TRBV15 combines with J gene TRBJ2-1; the D gene is possibly TRBD2 (6 bases). This CDR3 contains 15 residues. The germline CDR1 and CDR2 sequences are LNHNV and YYDKDF (reference sequence). Trimming cost V 6 bases and J 12 bases, with 24 bases left between them. The CDR3 region is CATSYLFGTPMWQFF. The CDR3 nucleotides read TGTGCCACCAGTTACCTTTTCGGGACTCCAATGTGGCAGTTCTTC.

The table lists this clonotype with many counts. The genes are TRBV6-5 and TRBJ1-4; no definite D call. Per germline, CDR1 MNHEY and CDR2 SVGAGI. There are 14 residues in the CDR3. The V end lost 3 bases, the J end lost 4 bases, and 9 bases lay between the germline ends. DNA of the CDR3: TGTGCCAGCAGTTATGGATCATATAATGAAAAACTGTTTTTT. It encodes CASSYGSYNEKLFF.

This clonotype was counted many times. The chain carries TRBV7-2 and TRBJ2-1, with D perhaps matching TRBD2 (8 bases). The germline CDR1 and CDR2 sequences are SGHTA and FQGNSA. V shed 5 bases and J shed 8 bases, with 16 bases lying between them. This CDR3 contains 14 residues. Written as DNA, the CDR3 is TGTGCCAGCAGCCGACTAGCGAGGGGGCATGAGCAGTTCTTC. This gives the protein CASSRLARGHEQFF.

This clonotype was seen ten or more times. The gene calls are TRBV12-3 or TRBV12-4 and TRBJ2-1; 9 bases are shared with TRBD2. This CDR3 is 15 amino acids long. V trimming: 5 bases; J trimming: 6 bases; junction bases outside the gene matches: 8. This CDR3 reads CASSTKREARNEQFF. The DNA for the CDR3 is TGTGCCAGCAGTACAAAGCGGGAGGCCCGCAATGAGCAGTTCTTC.

This chain joins TRBV30 and TRBJ2-2; TRBD1 is a possible D gene (5 bases). Germline assignment: CDR1 GTSNPN and CDR2 SVGIG (reference sequence). Trimming took 0 bases from V and 3 from J, leaving 11 bases between them. CDR3 size: 15 residues. This chain's CDR3 is CAWSVQDFDTGELFF. CDR3 nucleotides: TGTGCCTGGAGTGTACAGGATTTCGACACCGGGGAGCTGTTTTTT. Full variable domain (rest looked up from reference TRBV30 and TRBJ2-2): SQTIHQWPATLVQPVGSPLSLECTVEGTSNPNLYWYRQAAGRGLQLLFYSVGIGQISSEVPQNLSASRPQDRQFILSSKKLLLSDSGFYLCAWSVQDFDTGELFFGEGSRLTVL.

The sample holds many counts of this clonotype. The rearrangement links TRBV6-1 to TRBJ2-2, with 7 bases identical to TRBD2. This CDR3 region has 14 residues. Germline loops: CDR1 MNHNS, CDR2 SASEGT. The ends lost 7 bases at V and 3 bases at J; junction bases unmatched: 5. This CDR3 reads CASKTGGDTGELFF. In nucleotides, the CDR3 is TGTGCCAGCAAAACGGGAGGAGACACCGGGGAGCTGTTTTTT.

V is TRBV28 and J is TRBJ2-4; 8 bases match TRBD2. The ends lost 5 bases at V and 2 bases at J; junction bases unmatched: 8. Germline CDR1 MDHEN, CDR2 SYDVKM. The CDR3 totals 16 residues. As DNA, the CDR3 is TGTGCCAGCAGTGGGGCGGGGGGCGCCTCCAAAAACATTCAGTACTTC. Translating it yields CASSGAGGASKNIQYF.

This clonotype was recorded at least ten times. The chain joins TRBV13 to TRBJ2-1; TRBD2 matches 8 bases. The CDR3 consists of 16 residues. Looked up from germline, CDR1 is PRHDT and CDR2 is FYEKMQ (reference sequence). After removal of 5 bases from V and 2 bases from J, the junction contained 8 bases not matched to a gene. The CDR3, as DNA: TGTGCCAGCAGCAGTGGACTAGCCTTTACCTACAATGAGCAGTTCTTC. This sequence encodes CASSSGLAFTYNEQFF.

This clonotype was picked up many times. This chain joins TRBV7-9 and TRBJ2-4, with no clear D. The CDR3 length is 14 residues. Germline lookup yields CDR1 SEHNR and CDR2 FQNEAQ (reference sequence). The V end lost 6 bases, the J end lost 0 bases, and 9 bases lay between the germline ends. As DNA, the CDR3 is TGTGCCAGCAGGGATGGATTAGCCAAAAACATTCAGTACTTC. This codes for CASRDGLAKNIQYF.

The gene calls are TRBV28 and TRBJ1-3; tentatively, D is TRBD1 (5 bases). Germline V CDR1 and CDR2: MDHEN, SYDVKM. The CDR3 has 16 amino acids. DNA for the CDR3: TGTACTACCGCGCGAGCAGGGCTATCCTCTGGAAACACCATATATTTT. Its translation is CTTARAGLSSGNTIYF.